This T cell receptor (beta chain) was recorded in a study of Ad26.COV2.S vaccination and SARS-CoV-2 variants (dated by TCRdb to about 2021). Some background on the complete study: Donors in the vaccine arm were drawn from COV1001, a phase I-IIa trial of Ad26.COV2.S in healthy adults that was multicentre, randomized, double-blind and placebo-controlled. Ad26.COV2.S was given intramuscularly at 5x10^10 or 1x10^11 viral particles, as a single shot or as two shots 56 days apart. TCRbeta repertoire sequencing was used to assess the specificity and breadth of SARS-CoV-2-reactive T cell receptors after Ad26.COV2.S vaccination. A total of 32 samples were included in the TCR-sequenced set, comprising roughly 19 Ad26.COV2.S vaccine recipients, 5 placebo recipients and 8 SARS-CoV-2 convalescent individuals. Trial participants were randomized into five groups of five: low-dose or high-dose Ad26.COV2.S given once or twice, or placebo on both occasions. Throughout the experiments and outcome assessment, investigators stayed blinded to trial group allocation. The paper's findings and limits, for the study overall: After vaccination, spike-specific CD8+ and CD4+ T cell responses were reported to show substantial breadth. It was noted by the authors that total T cell responses may have been underestimated by the TCR breadth and depth analyses. Comparable non-spike TCR breadth was observed between vaccine and placebo recipients, consistent with only spike being contained in the vaccine. Comparing responses between vaccine doses or regimens was not something the study was powered to do. Spike-specific TCR breadth was higher in Ad26.COV2.S recipients than in placebo recipients (P = 0.0014).

This sample's treatment or condition label indicates: 15 to 20 received Ad26.COV2.S at low or high dose, single or two shots; 5 received placebo; per-sample allocation not given. Repertoires of vaccine and placebo recipients were sequenced from samples collected on day 63 after the first injection. Cohort 1b enrolled about two dozen adults aged 18-55 years at a single site in Boston, USA, between 29 July and 7 August 2020. Ad26.COV2.S was a replication-incompetent adenovirus type 26 vector that expressed a prefusion-stabilized SARS-CoV-2 spike protein derived from the original Wuhan strain. The CDR3 spans 15 residues, from the cysteine through the phenylalanine. The DNA shown is the 45-base CDR3, in frame from base 1. The immunoSEQ Assay was used to sequence TCRbeta CDR3 regions. After extraction, genomic DNA underwent amplification by bias-controlled multiplex PCR, followed by high-throughput sequencing. As for the authors' bioinformatics: To quantify the absolute abundance of every unique TCRbeta CDR3 region, sequences were collapsed and filtered. T cell fraction was estimated by normalizing TCRbeta template counts to usable DNA, which was measured by amplifying reference genes present in all nucleated cells. Repertoire TCRs were annotated as SARS-CoV-2-specific when V gene, CDR3 amino acid sequence and J gene were exactly matched to a known reactive TCR set. MIRA supplied the reference SARS-CoV-2 TCR set, which was filtered for enrichment in COVID-19-positive ImmuneCODE repertoires so that public or cross-reactive TCRs were removed. Based on the MIRA antigens, annotated TCRs were further analysed at the level of specific ORF or position within ORF. Breadth was defined as annotated unique rearrangements over total unique productive rearrangements; depth was the summed frequency of those rearrangements. Group comparisons of TCR breadth used two-sided Wilcoxon rank-sum tests. TCRdb retrieved this table from immuneACCESS and kept in-frame rearrangements only. Not all clones are present; in checked studies, unresolved V genes account for under half, and no reason is known for the remainder. V and J calls and clone size follow that table, whereas D and trimming were derived from the DNA. Counted in this sample were about half a million clones; around 89% of them appeared once. The biggest ten clones account for about 1.5% of the sample.

The table lists this clone with a count of one. The antigen this receptor binds is unknown. Base quality data are lacking; no much larger clone is found one base away. The sequencing used peripheral blood, collected in a trial of Ad26.COV2.S vaccine versus placebo. The chain employs TRBV21-1 and TRBJ2-7. TRBV21-1 is recorded as a pseudogene. The clonotype was recovered from a person aged 18-60 years who received the Ad26.COV2.S COVID-19 vaccine or a placebo. The DNA is TGTGCCAGCAGCCTTCGAGTCAGCAGCTCCTACGAGCAGTACTTC. This is translated as CASSLRVSSSYEQYF.